The present T cell receptor (beta chain) was sequenced within a study of T-cell reconstitution after alpha-beta-depleted transplantation in children. Notes on this clonotype: Antigen specificity is unknown.

CDR1 is MGHRA and CDR2 is YSYEKL in the germline V gene. This CDR3 region has 19 residues. V lost 0 bases, J lost 3 bases, and 13 bases stayed unmatched. Unique molecular identifiers were incorporated during preparation of the TCRbeta library. One entry per CDR3 protein results from TCRdb running MiXCR on the PCR reads. The sample contains hundreds of thousands of distinct CDR3 sequences, less than 20% of which appear only once. Study results and limitations: Expanded graft clones, several hundred of them, were reportedly the source of alpha-beta T cells about two months after transplant. The authors attributed T-cell counts and diversity one year after transplant mostly to newly produced T cells. Several patients had high TCRbeta diversity at day 60; it came from surviving recipient T cells and thymic progenitors.

The sample was PBMCs, mostly from graft donor cells, taken 360 days after TCRalphabeta/CD19-depleted stem cell transplant. The sequence was collected from a male patient aged 10 to 17 who had a stem cell transplant for acute lymphoblastic leukemia, so the T cells may come from the graft donor. J is TRBJ2-7 and V is TRBV4-1, with 11 bases lining up with TRBD2. CDR3 sequence (DNA): TGCGCCAGCAGCCAAGATGTTGGTCCCAGACTAGCGGGGCACTACGAGCAGTACTTC. This codes for CASSQDVGPRLAGHYEQYF.